This T cell receptor (beta chain) derives from a study of graft-versus-host responses after intestinal transplantation (dated by TCRdb to the early 2020s). Study-wide context: Recipients received multivisceral, liver-intestinal, or isolated intestinal transplants. To identify alloreactive clones, pre-transplant mixed lymphocyte reaction products were sequenced and compared with unstimulated pre-transplant donor and recipient T cells. The cohort enrolled some 24 intestinal transplant recipients, one of whom was a retransplant, and 3 patients without pretransplant specimens were excluded. Rather than going through the commercial service, samples from a few later patients were sequenced in-house on an Illumina MiSeq and processed with MiXCR. Graft-versus-host and host-versus-graft alloreactive T cell clones were tracked in the graft, circulation and bone marrow after intestinal transplantation using bulk TCR-beta CDR3 sequencing. Anti-thymocyte globulin induction was given to all recipients, followed by maintenance tacrolimus and steroids for roughly 3 years. A peak of at least 4% donor T cells among recipient peripheral blood mononuclear cells was the definition used for donor T cell macrochimerism. Study-wide conclusions, independent of this receptor: High GvH to HvG T cell clonal ratios were observed in the allografts of patients with donor T cell macrochimerism. The relatively low number and heterogeneity of intestinal transplant patients limited the conclusions. Early after transplant, peak levels of circulating GvH clones were found to be associated with declines in HvG clones. GvH clones were detected in recipient bone marrow, and some of these GvH clones were observed earlier in ileal mucosa or blood, consistent with an intestinal mucosal origin.

The library was generated by the immunoSEQ multiplex PCR assay. In most patients, genomic DNA was isolated using the Qiagen DNeasy Blood and Tissue Kit and sent frozen to Adaptive Biotechnologies for TCR sequencing. High-throughput TCR-beta CDR3 sequencing of genomic DNA from most patients was performed by Adaptive Biotechnologies. From the authors' description of their analysis: TCR sequencing data were retrieved from Adaptive's ImmunoSEQ software for some 17 patients, whereas a few other patients were processed with MiXCR and VDJtools. CD4 versus CD8 sorting errors were corrected by removing sequences found in both subsets at a frequency ratio below 5:1. Because the origin of CDR3 nucleotide sequences shared between donor and recipient could not be assigned, those sequences were removed. At least 2-fold expansion over unstimulated cells and a minimum CFSE-low frequency of 0.002% (template counts) or 0.001% (read counts) were required for clones to be classified as alloreactive. Mappable clones were those detected in sequenced pre-transplant spleen, lymph node, or MLR CFSE-low populations of the donor or recipient. The cumulative frequency of alloreactive clones was calculated as a percentage of all sequences, weighted by copy number. As stored in TCRdb, this immuneACCESS dataset retains in-frame rearrangements with V and J assigned. A fraction of the clones does not appear; measured against another copy, unresolved V genes explain less than half of the discrepancy, and the remainder lacks a known reason. Clone size and the V and J calls come from that table; the DNA yielded D and trimming. This sample comprises 40,000 or so clones, 93% of them detected only once. 21% of the sample comes from the top ten.

The CDR3 numbers 13 residues from cysteine through phenylalanine. Solely the CDR3 DNA is kept, with 39 bases framed from the first base. CDR1 and CDR2 are read off the germline V gene (reference sequence) as MNHEY and SMNVEV. V sheds 7 bases and J sheds 8 bases, leaving 15 bases between their ends. As regards this clone: The antigen it binds to is not known. Base qualities are not provided; no much larger clone lies one nucleotide away.

The sample's time point, from its label and the paper: cells obtained before transplantation from donor or recipient. CD3+CD4+ and CD3+CD8+ populations were FACS-sorted from unstimulated pre-transplant donor and recipient cells taken from spleen or lymph nodes. This clonotype was obtained from a human donor who was the organ donor for an intestinal transplant. The rearranged chain carries TRBV27 and TRBJ2-1; the D gene is tentatively TRBD1 or TRBD2, each matching 5 bases. This specimen consisted of unstimulated CD8+ T cells sorted from spleen or lymph node cells, obtained before transplant. The DNA is as follows: TGTGCCAGCACTATAAGCCAGGGAGATGAGCAGTTCTTC. Translated, this is CASTISQGDEQFF.